This TCR beta chain originates from a study of STAT5B mutations in CD4+ large granular lymphocyte leukemia. TCRdb's copy holds only in-frame clones and misses some; the assay was immunoSEQ multiplex PCR. Seen here are roughly 48,000 clones, roughly 72% observed once, and the top ten hold 1.5%. The receptor was isolated from a human donor in good health. The source material was CD4+ T cells from blood buffy coats.

Here the CDR3 DNA reads TGTGCCAGCAGCTTAGTAGGGGCAGGGAGGGACCACGAGCAGTACTTC. This codes for CASSLVGAGRDHEQYF. The chain is built from TRBV7-9 and TRBJ2-7; 7 bases match TRBD2. The V segment lost 1 base and the J segment 5 bases; nucleotides outside the gene matches: 11. This CDR3 has 16 amino acids. CDR1 is SEHNR, CDR2 FQNEAQ, per germline (reference sequence).